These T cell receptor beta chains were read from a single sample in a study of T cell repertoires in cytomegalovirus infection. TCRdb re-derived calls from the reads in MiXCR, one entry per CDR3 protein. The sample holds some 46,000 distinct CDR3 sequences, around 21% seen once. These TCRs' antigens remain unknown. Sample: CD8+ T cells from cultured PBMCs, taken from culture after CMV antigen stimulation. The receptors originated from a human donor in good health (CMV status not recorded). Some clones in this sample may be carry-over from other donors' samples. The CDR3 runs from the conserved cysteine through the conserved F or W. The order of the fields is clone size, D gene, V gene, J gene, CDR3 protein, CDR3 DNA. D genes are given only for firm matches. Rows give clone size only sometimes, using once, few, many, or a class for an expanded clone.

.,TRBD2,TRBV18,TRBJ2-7,CASSPTSGGASSYEQYF,TGTGCCAGCTCCCCCACTAGCGGGGGGGCGAGCTCCTACGAGCAGTACTTC
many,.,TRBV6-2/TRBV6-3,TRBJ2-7,CASSLEELSTYEQYF,TGTGCCAGCAGCCTTGAAGAATTATCAACCTACGAGCAGTACTTC
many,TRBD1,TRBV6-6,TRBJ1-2,CASSYNSNPRTGDGYTF,TGTGCCAGCAGTTACAACTCAAACCCCCGGACAGGGGATGGCTACACCTTC
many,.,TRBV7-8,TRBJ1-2,CASSLAGVGVAGYGYTF,TGTGCCAGCAGCTTAGCGGGGGTGGGGGTTGCAGGCTATGGCTACACCTTC
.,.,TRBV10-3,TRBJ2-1,CAISESGLGNNEQFF,TGTGCCATCAGTGAGTCGGGGCTAGGTAACAATGAGCAGTTCTTC
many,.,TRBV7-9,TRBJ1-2,CASSGESARPNYGYTF,TGTGCCAGCAGCGGGGAAAGTGCACGCCCGAACTATGGCTACACCTTC
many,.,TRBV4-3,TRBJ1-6,CASSQDLRTEGLGPLHF,TGCGCCAGCAGCCAAGATCTCCGGACGGAGGGTTTGGGGCCCCTCCACTTT
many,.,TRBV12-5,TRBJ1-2,CASGSERPKRGYTF,TGTGCTAGTGGTTCCGAGCGGCCTAAGAGGGGCTACACCTTC
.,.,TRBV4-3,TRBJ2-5,CASSQDFPNPKETQYF,TGCGCCAGCAGCCAAGATTTTCCGAATCCAAAAGAGACCCAGTACTTC
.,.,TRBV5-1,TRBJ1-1,CASSGILRGAFTEAFF,TGCGCCAGCAGCGGCATCCTGCGGGGGGCGTTCACTGAAGCTTTCTTT
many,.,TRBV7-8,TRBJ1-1,CASSDLGGLTEAFF,TGTGCCAGCAGCGACCTAGGGGGGCTAACTGAAGCTTTCTTT
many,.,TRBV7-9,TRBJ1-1,CASSLEAAQNTEAFF,TGTGCCAGCAGCTTAGAGGCAGCCCAGAACACTGAAGCTTTCTTT
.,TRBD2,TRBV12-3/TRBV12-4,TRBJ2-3,CASSPLAGGSTDTLYF,TGTGCCAGCAGTCCGCTAGCGGGGGGGAGCACAGATACGCTGTATTTT
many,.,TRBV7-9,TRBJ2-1,CASSWPATQRQFF,TGTGCCAGCAGCTGGCCCGCTACCCAGCGGCAGTTCTTC
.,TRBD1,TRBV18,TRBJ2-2,CASSPGQGFGGELFF,TGTGCCAGCTCGCCGGGACAGGGGTTCGGCGGGGAGCTGTTTTTT
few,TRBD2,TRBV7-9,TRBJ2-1,CASELAGYNEQFF,TGTGCCAGCGAGCTAGCGGGTTACAATGAGCAGTTCTTC
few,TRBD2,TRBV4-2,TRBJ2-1,CASSGPGGPDNEQFF,TGTGCCAGCAGCGGACCGGGGGGGCCCGACAATGAGCAGTTCTTC
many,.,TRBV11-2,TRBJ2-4,CASSSTTGTQLAKNIQYF,TGTGCCAGCAGCTCAACCACCGGGACTCAGCTAGCCAAAAACATTCAGTACTTC
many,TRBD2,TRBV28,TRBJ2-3,CASRPPSGSTDTQYF,TGTGCCAGCAGGCCTCCTAGCGGTTCCACAGATACGCAGTATTTT
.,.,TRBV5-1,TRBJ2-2,CASSLDPTTGELFF,TGCGCCAGCAGCTTGGACCCGACGACCGGGGAGCTGTTTTTT
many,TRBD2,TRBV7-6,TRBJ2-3,CASSLALMTGGDTDTQYF,TGTGCCAGCAGCTTAGCGCTGATGACGGGGGGAGACACAGATACGCAGTATTTT
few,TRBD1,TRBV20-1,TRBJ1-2,CSARDLGQVLANYGYTF,TGCAGTGCTAGAGATTTGGGACAGGTATTAGCTAACTATGGCTACACCTTC
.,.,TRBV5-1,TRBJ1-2,CASSSYRDVNYGYTF,TGCGCCAGCAGCTCCTACCGGGACGTCAACTATGGCTACACCTTC
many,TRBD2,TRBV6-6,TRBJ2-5,CASSPGAGGKETQYF,TGTGCCAGCAGCCCCGGCGCGGGGGGAAAAGAGACCCAGTACTTC
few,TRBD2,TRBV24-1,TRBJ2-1,CATSDRTSGGGTSYNEQFF,TGTGCCACCAGTGACCGGACTAGCGGAGGGGGGACCTCCTACAATGAGCAGTTCTTC
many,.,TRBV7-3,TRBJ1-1,CASSRDKNTEAFF,TGTGCCAGCAGCCGAGACAAGAACACTGAAGCTTTCTTT
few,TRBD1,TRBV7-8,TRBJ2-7,CASRGRTGAGEQYF,TGTGCCAGCAGGGGGAGGACAGGGGCAGGCGAGCAGTACTTC
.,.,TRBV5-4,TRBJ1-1,CASSFPGAEAFF,TGTGCCAGCAGCTTTCCCGGGGCTGAAGCTTTCTTT
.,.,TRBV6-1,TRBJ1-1,CASSPGRDLLNTEAFF,TGTGCCAGCAGCCCCGGCAGGGACCTCCTGAACACTGAAGCTTTCTTT
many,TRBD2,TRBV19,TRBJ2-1,CASSIGAGAYNEQFF,TGTGCCAGTAGTATTGGAGCGGGAGCCTACAATGAGCAGTTCTTC
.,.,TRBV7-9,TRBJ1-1,CASSLAFRTGNTEAFF,TGTGCCAGCAGCTTAGCATTTCGGACGGGGAACACTGAAGCTTTCTTT
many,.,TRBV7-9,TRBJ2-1,CASSLSTTDSYNEQFF,TGTGCCAGCAGTTTATCCACCACGGACAGCTACAATGAGCAGTTCTTC
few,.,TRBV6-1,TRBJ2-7,CASTSGASEQYF,TGTGCCAGCACCTCGGGGGCCAGCGAGCAGTACTTC